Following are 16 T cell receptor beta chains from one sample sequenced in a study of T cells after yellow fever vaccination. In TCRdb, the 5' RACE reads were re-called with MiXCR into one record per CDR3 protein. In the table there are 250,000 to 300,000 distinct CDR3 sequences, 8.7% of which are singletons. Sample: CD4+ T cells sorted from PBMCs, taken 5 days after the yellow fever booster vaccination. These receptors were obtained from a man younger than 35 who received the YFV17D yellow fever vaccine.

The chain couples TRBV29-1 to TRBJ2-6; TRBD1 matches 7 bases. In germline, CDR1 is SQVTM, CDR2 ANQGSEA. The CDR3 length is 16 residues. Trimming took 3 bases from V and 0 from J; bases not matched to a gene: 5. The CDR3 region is CSVEVGGASGANVLTF. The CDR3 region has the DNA TGCAGCGTTGAGGTAGGGGGCGCCTCTGGGGCCAACGTCCTGACTTTC.

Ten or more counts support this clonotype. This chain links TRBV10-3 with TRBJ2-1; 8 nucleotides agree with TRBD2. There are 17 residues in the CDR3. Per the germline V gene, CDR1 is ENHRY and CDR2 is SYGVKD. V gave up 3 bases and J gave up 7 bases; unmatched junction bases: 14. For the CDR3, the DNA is TGTGCCATCAGTGAAGTAAATCGGGAGGGACTACGGAATGAGCAGTTCTTC. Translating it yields CAISEVNREGLRNEQFF.

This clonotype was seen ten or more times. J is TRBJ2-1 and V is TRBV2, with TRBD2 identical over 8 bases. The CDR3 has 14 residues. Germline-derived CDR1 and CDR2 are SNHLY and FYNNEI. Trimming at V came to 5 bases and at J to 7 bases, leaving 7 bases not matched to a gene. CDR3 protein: CASSTGGPWNEQFF. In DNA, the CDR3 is TGTGCCAGCAGTACGGGGGGGCCTTGGAATGAGCAGTTCTTC. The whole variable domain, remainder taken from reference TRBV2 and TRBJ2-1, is EPEVTQTPSHQVTQMGQEVILRCVPISNHLYFYWYRQILGQKVEFLVSFYNNEISEKSEIFDDQFSVERPDGSNFTLKIRSTKLEDSAMYFCASSTGGPWNEQFFGPGTRLTVL.

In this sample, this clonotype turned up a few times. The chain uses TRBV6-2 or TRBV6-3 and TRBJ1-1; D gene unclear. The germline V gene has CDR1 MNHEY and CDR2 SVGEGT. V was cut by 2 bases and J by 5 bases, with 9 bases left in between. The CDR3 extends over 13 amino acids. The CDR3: CASSYAVGTEAFF. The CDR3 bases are TGTGCCAGCAGTTACGCGGTCGGTACTGAAGCTTTCTTT.

CDR3 amino acids: CASSLEPGLNTEAFF. The CDR3 DNA is TGTGCCAGCAGCTTAGAGCCAGGGTTGAACACTGAAGCTTTCTTT. This rearrangement joins TRBV7-2 to TRBJ1-1; maybe TRBD1 (5 bases). The V gene's germline CDR1 is SGHTA and CDR2 FQGNSA. The CDR3 runs 15 residues. Deletions cut 1 base from V and 0 bases from J, with 9 bases between.

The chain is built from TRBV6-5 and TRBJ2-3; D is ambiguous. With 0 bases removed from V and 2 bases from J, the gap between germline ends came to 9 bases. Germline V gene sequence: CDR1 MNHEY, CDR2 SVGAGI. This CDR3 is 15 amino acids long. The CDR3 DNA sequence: TGTGCCAGCAGTTACTCGGAAGCGACCACAGATACGCAGTATTTT. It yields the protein CASSYSEATTDTQYF.

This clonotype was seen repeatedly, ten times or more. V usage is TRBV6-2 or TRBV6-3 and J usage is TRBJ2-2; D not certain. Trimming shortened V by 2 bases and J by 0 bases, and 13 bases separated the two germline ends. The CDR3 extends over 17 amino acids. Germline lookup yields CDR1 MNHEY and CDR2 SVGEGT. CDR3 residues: CASSYPAYGANTGELFF. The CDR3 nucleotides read TGTGCCAGCAGTTACCCGGCGTACGGCGCGAACACCGGGGAGCTGTTTTTT.

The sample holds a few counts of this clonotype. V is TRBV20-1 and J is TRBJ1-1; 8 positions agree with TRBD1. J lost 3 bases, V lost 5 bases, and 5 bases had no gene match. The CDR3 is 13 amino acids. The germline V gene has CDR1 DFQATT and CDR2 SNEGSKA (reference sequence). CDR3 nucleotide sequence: TGCAGTGCTGTGGACAGGGTGGACACTGAAGCTTTCTTT. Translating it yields CSAVDRVDTEAFF.

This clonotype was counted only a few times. The CDR3, as DNA: TGTGCCACCAGTGATTTGAGGGATCCCCCTCAGCCCCAGCATTTT. Protein: CATSDLRDPPQPQHF. The chain has TRBV24-1 and TRBJ1-5, with D unresolved. The CDR3 is made up of 15 amino acids. Per germline, CDR1 KGHDR and CDR2 SFDVKD. V was shortened by 0 bases and J by 6 bases, with 11 bases between the two germline ends.

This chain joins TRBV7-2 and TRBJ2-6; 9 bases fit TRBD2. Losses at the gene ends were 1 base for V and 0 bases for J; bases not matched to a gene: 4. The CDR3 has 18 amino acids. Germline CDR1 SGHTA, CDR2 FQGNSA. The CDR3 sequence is CASSLGASGVSGANVLTF. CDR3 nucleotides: TGTGCCAGCAGCTTAGGGGCTAGCGGGGTCTCTGGGGCCAACGTCCTGACTTTC.

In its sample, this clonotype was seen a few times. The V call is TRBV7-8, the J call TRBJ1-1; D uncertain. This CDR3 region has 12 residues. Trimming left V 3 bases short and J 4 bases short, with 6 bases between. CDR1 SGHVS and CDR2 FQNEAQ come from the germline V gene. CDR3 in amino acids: CASSFAVTEAFF. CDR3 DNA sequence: TGTGCCAGCAGCTTCGCCGTCACTGAAGCTTTCTTT.

CDR3 amino acids: CASGTGYNEQYF. The CDR3 DNA reads as TGTGCCAGCGGGACAGGGTACAACGAGCAGTACTTC. The chain combines TRBV19 with TRBJ2-7, with 9 bases aligning to TRBD1. Germline V CDR1 and CDR2: LNHDA, SQIVND (reference sequence). V shed 9 bases, J shed 5 bases, and the junction held 5 bases outside the gene matches. The CDR3 is made up of 12 amino acids.

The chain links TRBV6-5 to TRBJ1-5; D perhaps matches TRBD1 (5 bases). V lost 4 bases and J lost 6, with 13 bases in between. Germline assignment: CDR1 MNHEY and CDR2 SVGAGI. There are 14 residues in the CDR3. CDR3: CASSSDLRGQPQHF. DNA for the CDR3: TGTGCCAGCAGTTCGGACTTAAGGGGTCAGCCCCAGCATTTT.

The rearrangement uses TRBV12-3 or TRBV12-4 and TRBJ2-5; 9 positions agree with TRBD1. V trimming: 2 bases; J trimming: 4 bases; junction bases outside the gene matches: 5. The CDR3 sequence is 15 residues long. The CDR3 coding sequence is TGTGCCAGCAGTTTATTTGGGACAGGGCCAGAGACCCAGTACTTC. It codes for CASSLFGTGPETQYF.

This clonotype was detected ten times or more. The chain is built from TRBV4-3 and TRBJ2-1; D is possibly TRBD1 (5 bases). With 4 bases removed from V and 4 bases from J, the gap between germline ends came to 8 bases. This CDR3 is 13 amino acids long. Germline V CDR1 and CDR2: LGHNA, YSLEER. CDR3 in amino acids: CASSPTAYNEQFF. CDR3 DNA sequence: TGCGCCAGCAGCCCGACAGCTTACAATGAGCAGTTCTTC.

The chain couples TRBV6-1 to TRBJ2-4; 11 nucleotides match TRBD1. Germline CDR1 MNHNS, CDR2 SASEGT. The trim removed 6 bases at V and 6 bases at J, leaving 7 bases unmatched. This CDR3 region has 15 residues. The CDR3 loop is CASSGTGTGGNIQYF. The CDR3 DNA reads TGTGCCAGCAGCGGGACCGGGACAGGGGGAAACATTCAGTACTTC.